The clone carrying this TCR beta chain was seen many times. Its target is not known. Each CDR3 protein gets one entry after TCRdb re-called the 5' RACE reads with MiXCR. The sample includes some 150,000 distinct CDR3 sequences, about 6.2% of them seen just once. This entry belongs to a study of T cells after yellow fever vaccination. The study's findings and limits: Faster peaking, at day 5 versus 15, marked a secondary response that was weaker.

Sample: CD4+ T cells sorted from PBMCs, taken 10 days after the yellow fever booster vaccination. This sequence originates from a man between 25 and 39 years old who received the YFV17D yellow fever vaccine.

CDR3: CASSREGVPYNEQFF. The CDR3 coding sequence is TGTGCCAGCAGTCGGGAGGGGGTTCCCTACAATGAGCAGTTCTTC. V and J are TRBV12-3 or TRBV12-4 and TRBJ2-1; TRBD2 matches at 8 bases. CDR3 size: 15 residues. Unmatched junction bases numbered 5, after V lost 5 bases and J lost 2 bases.